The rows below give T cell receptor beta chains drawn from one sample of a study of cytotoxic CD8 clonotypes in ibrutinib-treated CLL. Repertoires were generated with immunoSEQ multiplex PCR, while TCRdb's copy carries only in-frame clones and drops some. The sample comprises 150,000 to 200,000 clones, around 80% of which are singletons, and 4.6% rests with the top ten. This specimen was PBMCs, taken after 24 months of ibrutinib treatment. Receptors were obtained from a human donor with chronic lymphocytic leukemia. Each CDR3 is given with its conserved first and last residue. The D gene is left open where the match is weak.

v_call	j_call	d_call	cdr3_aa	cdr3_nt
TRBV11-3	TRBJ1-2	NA	CASSLVGGDGYTF	TGTGCCAGCAGCTTAGTAGGCGGGGATGGCTACACCTTC
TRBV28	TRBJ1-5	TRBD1	CASSPQQGGQPQHF	TGTGCCAGCAGTCCTCAACAGGGGGGTCAGCCCCAGCATTTT
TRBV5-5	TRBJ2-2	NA	CASSAPDHFTGELFF	TGTGCCAGCAGTGCCCCGGACCACTTCACCGGGGAGCTGTTTTTT
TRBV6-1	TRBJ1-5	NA	CASSVLDRGGSHQPQHF	TGTGCCAGCAGTGTCCTTGATCGCGGCGGGTCCCATCAGCCCCAGCATTTT
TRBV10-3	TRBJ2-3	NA	CAISESTDTQYF	TGTGCCATCAGTGAGTCGACAGATACGCAGTATTTT
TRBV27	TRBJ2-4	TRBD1	CASSPVRDRDLLAKNIQYF	TGTGCCAGCAGTCCAGTCCGGGACAGGGACCTTTTAGCCAAAAACATTCAGTACTTC
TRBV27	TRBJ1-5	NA	CASSFQGPMTQHF	TGTGCCAGCAGTTTCCAGGGGCCTATGACCCAGCATTTT
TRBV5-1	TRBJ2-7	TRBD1	CASRRDREGEQYF	TGCGCCAGCAGACGGGACAGGGAGGGGGAGCAGTACTTC
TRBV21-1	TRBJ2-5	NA	CASSPQIEFQTQYF	TGTGCCAGCAGCCCTCAGATCGAGTTTCAGACCCAGTACTTC
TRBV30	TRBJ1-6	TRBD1	CAWSVPGGSPLHF	TGTGCCTGGAGTGTCCCAGGGGGTTCACCCCTCCACTTT
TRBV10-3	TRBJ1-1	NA	CAIATRWNTEAFF	TGTGCCATCGCGACCCGGTGGAACACTGAAGCTTTCTTT